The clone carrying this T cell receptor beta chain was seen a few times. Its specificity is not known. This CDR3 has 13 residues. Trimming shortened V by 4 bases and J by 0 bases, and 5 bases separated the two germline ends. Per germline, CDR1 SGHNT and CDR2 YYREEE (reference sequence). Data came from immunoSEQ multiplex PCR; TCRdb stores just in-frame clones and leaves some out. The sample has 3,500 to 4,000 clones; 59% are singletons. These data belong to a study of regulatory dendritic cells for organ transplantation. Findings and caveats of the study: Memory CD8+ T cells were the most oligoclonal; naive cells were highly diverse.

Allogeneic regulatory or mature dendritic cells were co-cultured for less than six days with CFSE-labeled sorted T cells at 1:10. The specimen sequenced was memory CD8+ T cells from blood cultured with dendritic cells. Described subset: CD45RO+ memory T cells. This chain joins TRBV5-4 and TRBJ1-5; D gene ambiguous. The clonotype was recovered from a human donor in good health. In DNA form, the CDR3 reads TGTGCCAGCAGCCGGGATAGCAATCAGCCCCAGCATTTT. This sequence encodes CASSRDSNQPQHF.